Given below is one T cell receptor beta chain in context. This sample is part of a study of technical replicates of blood from four donors. Sequencing was performed with immunoSEQ multiplex PCR; in TCRdb, only in-frame clones are kept and a portion is missing. The sample contains about 81,000 clones, 75% to 90% of which appear only once. The V end was cut by 4 bases, the J end by 3 bases, with 19 bases between. The length of the CDR3 is 16 residues. CDR1 is MNHEY, CDR2 SVGAGI, per germline. The specimen was PBMCs. This rearrangement joins TRBV6-5 to TRBJ2-7, with D perhaps TRBD1 (5 bases). The TCR comes from a human donor in good health. Some clones in this sample may be carry-over from other donors' samples. Written as DNA, the CDR3 is TGTGCCAGCAGTTCCAGGGTACCTCCTGGATTCTACGAGCAGTACTTC. It translates to CASSSRVPPGFYEQYF.